This T cell receptor (beta chain) was observed in a study of blood T cell repertoires in COVID-19. Study in general: Sources were T cells, B-cell-depleted T cells, or PBMCs; the material itself was cDNA or gDNA.

Enrollment of patients from Seattle took place during active infection, with longitudinal follow-up. TCRdb's copy holds only in-frame clones and misses some; the assay was immunoSEQ multiplex PCR. This table holds 150,000 or so clones, around nine tenths found once. The length of the CDR3 is 15 residues. V lost 6 bases and J lost 4; bases outside the gene matches: 9. CDR1 and CDR2 (germline): SQVTM, ANQGSEA. The chain recombines TRBV29-1 with TRBJ2-2, with TRBD1 identical over 9 bases. Sequencing was carried out using peripheral blood. This TCR was recovered from a woman aged 65 to 85 with COVID-19, enrolled during active disease. The DNA of the CDR3 is TGCAGCGTGTCAAGGACAGGGGTCGCCACCGGGGAGCTGTTTTTT. Protein product: CSVSRTGVATGELFF.